The clone carrying this T cell receptor beta chain was seen more than once but under ten times. The antigen remains unidentified. CDR3 length: 14 amino acids. V lost 6 bases, J lost 3 bases, and 14 bases lay in between. Germline-derived CDR1 and CDR2 are MNHEY and SVGAGI. The PCR employed 60 Vbeta primers together with 13 Jbeta primers. Only in-frame clones appear in the TCRdb table, and some are missing; sequencing was by immunoSEQ multiplex PCR. Of under 200,000 clones in the sample, 68% were seen once. The data originate from a study of cytomegalovirus exposure and HLA in healthy donors. Study-wide points: The availability of immune exposure information extended only to CMV serostatus. An ancestry cluster, one associated with Asian ancestry, reportedly showed fewer N-insertions than the roughly 670-donor mean in a later analysis. Sequencing depth roughly uniform across donors was assumed in presence/absence analyses.

The source of this sequence is a man in his fifties in good health and CMV-seronegative. The genes are TRBV6-5 and TRBJ1-1; tentative D call: TRBD1 (5 bases). The sequenced sample was PBMCs. Here the CDR3 reads CASRLDTSHTEAFF. In DNA form, the CDR3 reads TGTGCCAGCAGGTTGGACACCTCCCACACTGAAGCTTTCTTT.